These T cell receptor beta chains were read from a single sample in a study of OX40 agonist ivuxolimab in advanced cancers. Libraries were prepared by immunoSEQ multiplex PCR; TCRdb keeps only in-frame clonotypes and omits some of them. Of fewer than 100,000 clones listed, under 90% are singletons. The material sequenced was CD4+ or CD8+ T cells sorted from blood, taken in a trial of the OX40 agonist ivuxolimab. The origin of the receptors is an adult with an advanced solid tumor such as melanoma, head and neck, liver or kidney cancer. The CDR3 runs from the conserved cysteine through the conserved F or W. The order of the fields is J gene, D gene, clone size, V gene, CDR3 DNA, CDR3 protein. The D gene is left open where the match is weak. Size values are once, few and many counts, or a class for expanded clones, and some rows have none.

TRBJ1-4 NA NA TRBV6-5 TGTGCCAGCAGTTACTCGCAGGGAGCCGGTGAAAAACTGTTTTTT CASSYSQGAGEKLFF
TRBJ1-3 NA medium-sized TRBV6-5 TGTGCCAGCAGTTTTGGGGCCAGCCAAAACACCATATATTTT CASSFGASQNTIYF
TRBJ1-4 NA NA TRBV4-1 TGCGCCAGCAGCCGTACTTCCGAGACGGCAAATGAAAAACTGTTTTTT CASSRTSETANEKLFF
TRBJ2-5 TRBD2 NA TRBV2 TGTGCCAGCAGTGAAGATGCTAGCGGGACGGCCCAGTACTTC CASSEDASGTAQYF
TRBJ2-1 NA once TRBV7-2 TGTGCCAGCAGCTTAGTTGGGACTCAAACTAATGAGCAGTTCTTC CASSLVGTQTNEQFF
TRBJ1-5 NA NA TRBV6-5 TGTGCCAGCAGTTACAGCGGGGGCCCCAATCAGCCCCAGCATTTT CASSYSGGPNQPQHF
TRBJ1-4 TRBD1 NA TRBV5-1 TGCGCCAGCAGCTTGGGGGACAGAACTAATGAAAAACTGTTTTTT CASSLGDRTNEKLFF
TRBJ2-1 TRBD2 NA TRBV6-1 TGTGCCAGCACCGTGGGACTAGCGGGGAATGAGCAGTTCTTC CASTVGLAGNEQFF
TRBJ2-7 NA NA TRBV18 TGTGCCAGCTCACCACAGGGCCAGGGACCCTACGAGCAGTACTTC CASSPQGQGPYEQYF
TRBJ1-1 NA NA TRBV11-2 TGTGCCAGCAGCTTAGACAGGCCCCCCGGCACTGAAGCTTTCTTT CASSLDRPPGTEAFF
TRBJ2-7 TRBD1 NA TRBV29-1 TGCAGCGTCTCAGGGGGCAGGGATGACGAGCAGTACTTC CSVSGGRDDEQYF
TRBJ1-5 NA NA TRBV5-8 TGTGCCAGCAGCTTGTACGGCGGAGCTGGGAAGCCCCAGCATTTT CASSLYGGAGKPQHF
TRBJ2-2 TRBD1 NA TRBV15 TGTGCCACCAGCAGAGAGCACAGGGGGACCGGGGAGCTGTTTTTT CATSREHRGTGELFF
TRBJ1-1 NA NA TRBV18 TGTGCCAGCTCACCTAATGAAGGTGCTGAAGCTTTCTTT CASSPNEGAEAFF
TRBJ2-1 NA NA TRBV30 TGTGCCTGGAGCGAAGGAGGCAATGAGCAGTTCTTC CAWSEGGNEQFF
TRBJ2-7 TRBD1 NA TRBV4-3 TGCGCCAGCAGCCAGCTGACAGGGGACACCTACGAGCAGTACTTC CASSQLTGDTYEQYF